Listed here are 3 T cell receptor beta chains from one sample, sequenced in a study of cytomegalovirus exposure and HLA in healthy donors. With 60 Vbeta and 13 Jbeta primers, the PCR was carried out. Some clones are missing from TCRdb's copy, which holds only in-frame ones; the method was immunoSEQ multiplex PCR. Of tens of thousands of clones listed, around four fifths are singletons. Sample: PBMCs. All receptors come from a young man in good health and CMV-seronegative.

In this sample, this clone turned up once. V and J are TRBV2 and TRBJ1-2; D not certain. This CDR3 spans 14 amino acids. Germline CDR1 SNHLY, CDR2 FYNNEI. V dropped 1 base and J dropped 2 bases, with 8 bases sitting between them. The CDR3 sequence is CASSEGRRNYGYTF. CDR3 nucleotides: TGTGCCAGCAGTGAAGGGCGGCGGAACTATGGCTACACCTTC.

Concerning this clone itself: Mismatch with germline at one junction end may stem from a read error. The V and J genes are TRBV7-3 and TRBJ2-5, with no clear D. CDR3 length: 13 amino acids. Per germline, CDR1 SGHTA and CDR2 FQGTGA. CDR3 DNA: TGTGCCAGCAGCTTAGAACAGCAAGGGACCCAGTACTTC. Amino acids: CASSLEQQGTQYF.

The chain has TRBV6-1 and TRBJ1-1, with no clear D. Germline V gene sequence: CDR1 MNHNS, CDR2 SASEGT. The V and J ends lost 5 bases and 1 base respectively, with 5 bases between them. The CDR3 is 12 residues long. The CDR3 bases are TGTGCCAGCAGTCTAGAGAACACTGAAGCTTTCTTT. This gives the protein CASSLENTEAFF.